Listed below are T cell receptor beta chains from one sample, sequenced in a study of chemoradiotherapy in HPV16-positive cancers. TCRdb keeps only in-frame clones here, not all; method: immunoSEQ multiplex PCR. The sample yields 6,000 to 7,500 clones, approximately 92% seen once. Sequenced here: blood, sampled from a patient who underwent chemoradiotherapy. The receptors here all came from a human donor with HPV-associated anogenital cancer. Both conserved end residues are part of each CDR3. D genes are given only for firm matches. Clone size is not always given. Where it is, it says once, few, many or a class for expanded clones.

j_call v_call d_call clone_size cdr3_aa cdr3_nt
TRBJ2-2 TRBV7-7 TRBD2 . CASQPHAAGGYTGELFF TGTGCTAGCCAACCGCACGCAGCGGGAGGCTACACCGGGGAGCTGTTTTTT
TRBJ2-2 TRBV7-2 . . CASSLVRAGGELFF TGTGCCAGCAGCTTAGTCCGGGCCGGCGGGGAGCTGTTTTTT
TRBJ2-7 TRBV28 TRBD1 . CATSKTGGYGEQYF TGTGCCACCTCCAAGACAGGGGGCTATGGCGAGCAGTACTTC
TRBJ1-2 TRBV5-1 . . CASSLERTADYGYTF TGCGCCAGCAGCTTGGAACGGACCGCCGACTATGGCTACACCTTC
TRBJ2-1 TRBV10-1 . once CASKNSGDNEQFF TGCGCCAGCAAAAACTCAGGGGACAATGAGCAGTTCTTC
TRBJ1-2 TRBV28 . . CASGIGARVYGYTF TGTGCCAGCGGAATTGGGGCCAGGGTTTATGGCTACACCTTC
TRBJ1-2 TRBV5-5 TRBD1 . CASSLAGQTINYGYTF TGTGCCAGCAGCTTGGCGGGACAGACAATCAACTATGGCTACACCTTC
TRBJ2-4 TRBV18 TRBD1 . CASSLPDRGSGIQYF TGTGCCAGCTCACTACCGGACAGGGGGTCGGGCATTCAGTACTTC
TRBJ2-5 TRBV5-4 TRBD2 . CASSLALAGDEQYF TGTGCCAGCAGCTTGGCCCTAGCGGGAGATGAGCAGTACTTC
TRBJ1-5 TRBV27 . . CASSLAGDNQPQHF TGTGCCAGCAGTTTAGCCGGGGACAATCAGCCCCAGCATTTT
TRBJ2-1 TRBV7-2 TRBD1 . CASTRDRVGEQFF TGTGCCAGCACCCGGGACAGGGTTGGTGAGCAGTTCTTC
TRBJ1-3 TRBV7-9 TRBD1 . CASSLGGQGVLANTIYF TGTGCCAGCAGCTTAGGAGGACAGGGAGTTCTTGCGAACACCATATATTTT
TRBJ1-1 TRBV7-8 . . CASSLRAGGMNTEAFF TGTGCCAGCAGCTTACGGGCGGGGGGAATGAACACTGAAGCTTTCTTT
TRBJ1-2 TRBV5-4 . . CASSLAGVLPNGYTF TGTGCCAGCAGCTTGGCGGGGGTACTCCCTAATGGCTACACCTTC
TRBJ2-1 TRBV19 TRBD2 . CASSRLPSGTSSYNEQFF TGTGCCAGTAGTCGGTTACCTAGCGGGACAAGCTCCTACAATGAGCAGTTCTTC
TRBJ1-2 TRBV19 TRBD1 . CASSSGTGGNYGYTF TGTGCCAGTAGTTCCGGGACAGGGGGAAACTATGGCTACACCTTC
TRBJ2-7 TRBV11-1 . . CASSTSGSGYEQYF TGTGCCAGCAGCACAAGCGGGTCTGGGTACGAGCAGTACTTC
TRBJ2-4 TRBV20-1 . . CSASDGLQYF TGCAGTGCTAGCGACGGGCTACAGTACTTC
TRBJ2-5 TRBV6-5 . . CASSYSPRAETQYF TGTGCCAGCAGTTACTCTCCTAGGGCGGAGACCCAGTACTTC
TRBJ2-1 TRBV10-2 . . CASSSRWGGGSSYNEQFF TGCGCCAGCAGTTCCCGATGGGGCGGGGGCAGCTCCTACAATGAGCAGTTCTTC
TRBJ1-1 TRBV28 . . CASSLGSTEAFF TGTGCCAGCAGTTTAGGATCCACTGAAGCTTTCTTT
TRBJ2-7 TRBV6-5 TRBD2 . CASSYSAPAGEWEQYF TGTGCCAGCAGTTACTCCGCCCCAGCGGGAGAGTGGGAGCAGTACTTC
TRBJ2-7 TRBV5-1 TRBD1 . CASSSGQGPYEQYF TGCGCCAGCAGCTCGGGACAGGGCCCCTACGAGCAGTACTTC
TRBJ2-3 TRBV6-1 . . CASTSERTSLNQQYF TGTGCCAGCACCTCTGAGAGGACATCCCTCAATCAGCAGTATTTT
TRBJ2-4 TRBV5-1 . once CASRGDPAAKNIQYF TGCGCCAGCAGGGGCGATCCCGCGGCCAAAAACATTCAGTACTTC
TRBJ1-6 TRBV9 . few CASSPGSDNSPLHF TGTGCCAGCAGCCCCGGCTCCGATAATTCACCCCTCCACTTT